This T cell receptor beta chain was recovered during a study of blood T cell repertoires in COVID-19. Study-wide background: Spain, Italy and the United States supplied samples that represented acute and convalescent COVID-19. Nucleic acid was either cDNA or gDNA, and it came from T cells, B-cell-depleted T cells, or PBMCs.

This clone was seen a few times. In the authors' methods: Cell counts per sample came from amplifying reference gene primers. Only in-frame clones appear in the TCRdb table, and some are missing; sequencing was by immunoSEQ multiplex PCR. That table supplies the V and J calls and clone size; D and trimming were determined from the DNA. The data contain about 92,000 clones, about two thirds of them singletons. With 0 bases removed from V and 12 bases from J, the gap between germline ends came to 16 bases. Germline CDR1 SGHNT, CDR2 YYREEE (reference sequence). The CDR3 is 14 residues long. Input material: peripheral blood. The chain recombines TRBV5-4 with TRBJ2-1; perhaps TRBD1 as D (5 bases). The sequence was collected from a woman aged 55 to 70 in a cohort sampled during active or convalescent COVID-19. CDR3 protein: CASSLVQGIGGQFF. In nucleotides, the CDR3 is TGTGCCAGCAGCTTGGTTCAGGGCATAGGTGGGCAGTTCTTC.